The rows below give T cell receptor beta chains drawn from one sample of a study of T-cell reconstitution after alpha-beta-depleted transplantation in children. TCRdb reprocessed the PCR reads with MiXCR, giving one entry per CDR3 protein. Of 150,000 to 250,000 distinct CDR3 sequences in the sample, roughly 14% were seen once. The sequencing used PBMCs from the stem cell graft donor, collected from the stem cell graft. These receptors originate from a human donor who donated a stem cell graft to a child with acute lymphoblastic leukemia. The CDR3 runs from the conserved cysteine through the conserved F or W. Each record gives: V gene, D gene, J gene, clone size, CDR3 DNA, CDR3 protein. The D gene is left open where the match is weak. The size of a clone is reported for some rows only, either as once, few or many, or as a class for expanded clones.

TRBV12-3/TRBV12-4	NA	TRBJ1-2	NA	TGTGCCAGCAGCCCCGGACAGAGAAGAGGGACCGTCGGGGGGGGCTACACCTTC	CASSPGQRRGTVGGGYTF
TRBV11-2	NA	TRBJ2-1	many	TGCGCCAGCAGCTTGGACCGAGGCTCCTACAATGAGCAGTTCTTC	CASSLDRGSYNEQFF
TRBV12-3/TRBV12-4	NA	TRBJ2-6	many	TGTGCCAGCAGTTTAGCGCGGAGTATCTCTGGGGCCAACGTCCTGACTTTC	CASSLARSISGANVLTF
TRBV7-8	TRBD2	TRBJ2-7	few	TGTGCCAGCAGCTTAGTCCGGGTAGCGGGAGGGTCCAGCTCCTACGAGCAGTACTTC	CASSLVRVAGGSSSYEQYF
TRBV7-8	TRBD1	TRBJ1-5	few	TGTGCCAGCAGCTTAGCGTGGACAGGGAGGAATCAGCCCCAGCATTTT	CASSLAWTGRNQPQHF
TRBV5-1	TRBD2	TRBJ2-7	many	TGCGCCAGCAGCTTGGGGGGACTAGCGGGAACCTACGAGCAGTACTTC	CASSLGGLAGTYEQYF
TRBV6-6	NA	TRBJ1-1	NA	TGTGCCAGCATAATTAACACTGAAGCTTTCTTT	CASIINTEAFF
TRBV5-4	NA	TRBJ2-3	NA	TGTGCCAGCAGACCACCGGGTAGCACAGATACGCAGTATTTT	CASRPPGSTDTQYF
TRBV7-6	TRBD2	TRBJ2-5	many	TGTGCCAGCAGCTTGACACGCGGGAGGGCCACGAAGACCCAGTACTTC	CASSLTRGRATKTQYF
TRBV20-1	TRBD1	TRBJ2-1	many	TGCAGTGCTTTAAAAACAGGGGGCTGGATTGTTAATGAGCAGTTCTTC	CSALKTGGWIVNEQFF
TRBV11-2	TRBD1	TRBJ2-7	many	TGTGCCAGCAGCGTCGGGACAGATTTTACGGAGCAGTACTTC	CASSVGTDFTEQYF
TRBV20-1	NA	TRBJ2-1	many	TGCAGTGCTAGGCAGTTAGCGGCGATTTACAATGAGCAGTTCTTC	CSARQLAAIYNEQFF
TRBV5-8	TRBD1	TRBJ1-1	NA	TGTGCCAGCAGCCCGTATACTTCCAGGGGGATTGAGAATGAAGCTTTCTTT	CASSPYTSRGIENEAFF
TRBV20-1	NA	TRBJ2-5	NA	TGCAGTGCTAGAGGGACAGAACAAGAGCCCCAGTACTTC	CSARGTEQEPQYF
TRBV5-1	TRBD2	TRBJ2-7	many	TGCGCCAGCAGCTTGGTACTAGCGGGAAGCGAGCAGTACTTC	CASSLVLAGSEQYF
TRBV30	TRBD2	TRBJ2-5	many	TGTGCCTGGAGTATGGGACTAGCGAATAATGGAGAGACCCAGTACTTC	CAWSMGLANNGETQYF
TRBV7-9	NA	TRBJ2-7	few	TGTGCCAGCAGCCCCCGGGACCCCGAGAGCGAGCAGTACTTC	CASSPRDPESEQYF
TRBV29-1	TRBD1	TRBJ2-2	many	TGCAGCGCCCGGGACAGGGTAATGACCGGGGAGCTGTTTTTT	CSARDRVMTGELFF
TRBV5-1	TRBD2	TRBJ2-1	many	TGCGCCAGCGCAACTAGCGGTTCACACAATGAGCAGTTCTTC	CASATSGSHNEQFF
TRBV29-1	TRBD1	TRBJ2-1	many	TGCAGCAAGTGGACAGGGGCCGGGGAGCAGTTCTTC	CSKWTGAGEQFF
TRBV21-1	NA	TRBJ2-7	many	TGTGCCTCGAGGAGGAACTACTACGAGCAGTACTTC	CASRRNYYEQYF
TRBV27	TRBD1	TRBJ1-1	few	TGTGCCAGCAGTTCGGACAGGGGGCCGAGCACTGAAGCTTTCTTT	CASSSDRGPSTEAFF
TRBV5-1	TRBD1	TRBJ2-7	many	TGCGCCAGCAGCTTGCCCCAGGGGGCGCGATCCTACGAGCAGTACTTC	CASSLPQGARSYEQYF
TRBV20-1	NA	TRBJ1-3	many	TGCAGTGCTAGGGGGGGGGGAAATGGAAACACCATATATTTT	CSARGGGNGNTIYF
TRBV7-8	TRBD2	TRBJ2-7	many	TGTGCCAGCAGCTTGGAGAACGGGAGGCCTCCCTACGAGCAGTACTTC	CASSLENGRPPYEQYF
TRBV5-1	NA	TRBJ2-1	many	TGCGCCAGCAGCTTGGTTGGCGGTTCGTCGGACAATGAGCAGTTCTTC	CASSLVGGSSDNEQFF
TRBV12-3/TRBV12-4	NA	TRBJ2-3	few	TGTGCCAGCCGAGGGGGGGGAAGCACAGATACGCAGTATTTT	CASRGGGSTDTQYF
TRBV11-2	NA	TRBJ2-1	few	TGTGCCAGCAGCCCTGGAACAAGCTCCTACAATGAGCAGTTCTTC	CASSPGTSSYNEQFF
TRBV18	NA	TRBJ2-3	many	TGTGCCAGCTCACCACAGAGGACTAGCACAGATACGCAGTATTTT	CASSPQRTSTDTQYF
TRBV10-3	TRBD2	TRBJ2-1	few	TGTGCCATCAGTGAGTCGACGGCGGGAGGGCTGTTCTTC	CAISESTAGGLFF
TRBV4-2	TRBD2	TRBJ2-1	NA	TGTGCCAGCAGCCAAGATTCTAGCGGGAGGGCCGGATACAATGAGCAGTTCTTC	CASSQDSSGRAGYNEQFF
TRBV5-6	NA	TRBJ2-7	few	TGTGCCAGCAGCTTGATACCGGGAGCCTACGAGCAGTACTTC	CASSLIPGAYEQYF
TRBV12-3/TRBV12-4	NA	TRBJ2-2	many	TGTGCCAGCAGTTTTGAAGTTAACACCGGGGAGCTGTTTTTT	CASSFEVNTGELFF
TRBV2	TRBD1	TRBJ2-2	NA	TGTGCCAGCAGTGTCCTAAACAGGGGCACCGGGGAGCTGTTTTTT	CASSVLNRGTGELFF
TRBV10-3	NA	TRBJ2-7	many	TGTGCCATCAGTGATGGAATTTTCTACGAGCAGTACTTC	CAISDGIFYEQYF
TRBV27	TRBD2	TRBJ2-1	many	TGTGCCAGCAGACTAGGGACTAGCGGATACAATGAGCAGTTCTTC	CASRLGTSGYNEQFF
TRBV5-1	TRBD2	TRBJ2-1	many	TGCGCCAGCAGCCAAAGGACTAGCTGGGATGAGCAGTTCTTC	CASSQRTSWDEQFF
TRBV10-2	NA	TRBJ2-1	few	TGCGCCACCGGGACATTAGCTACGTACAATGAGCAGTTCTTC	CATGTLATYNEQFF
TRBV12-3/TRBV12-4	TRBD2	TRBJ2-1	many	TGTGCCAGCAGACGCCCCGGCGGGAGCTCCTACAATGAGCAGTTCTTC	CASRRPGGSSYNEQFF
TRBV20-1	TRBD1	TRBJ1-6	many	TGCAGTGCGCGACAGGGTAATTCACCCCTCCACTTT	CSARQGNSPLHF
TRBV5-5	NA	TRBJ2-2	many	TGTGCCAGCAGCTTGGATTGGGGTACCGGGGAGCTGTTTTTT	CASSLDWGTGELFF
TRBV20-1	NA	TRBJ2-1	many	TGCAGTGCTAGGGGAAGCGCATACAATGAGCAGTTCTTC	CSARGSAYNEQFF
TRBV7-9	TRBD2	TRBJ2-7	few	TGTGCCAGCAGCCCGGGGACTAGCGGAACAACCCCTCGGGAGCAGTACTTC	CASSPGTSGTTPREQYF
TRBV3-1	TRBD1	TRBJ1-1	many	TGTGCCAGCAGCCAAGCTATTTACAGGGGGAACACTGAAGCTTTCTTT	CASSQAIYRGNTEAFF
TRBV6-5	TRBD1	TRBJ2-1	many	TGTGCCAGCAGTCGGACAGGGCCTACAAATGAGCAGTTCTTC	CASSRTGPTNEQFF
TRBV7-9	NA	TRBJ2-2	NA	TGTGCCAGCAGCTTGGGTGGCACTCGGTCCACCGGGGAGCTGTTTTTT	CASSLGGTRSTGELFF
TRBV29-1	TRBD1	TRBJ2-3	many	TGCAGCGCCACAGGGGGTTTCACAGATACGCAGTATTTT	CSATGGFTDTQYF
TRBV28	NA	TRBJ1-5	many	TGTGCCAGCAGTTTATCACAGGGCCACAGGCATTTT	CASSLSQGHRHF